This T cell receptor (beta chain) is drawn from a study of OX40 agonist ivuxolimab in advanced cancers. Across the whole study: Patients received the agonistic anti-OX40 (CD134) antibody ivuxolimab. Study findings and constraints: Clonal expansion was seen in CD4+ and CD8+ blood T cells by week 6 at 0.1 to 3.0 mg/kg. Among the lowest peripheral clonal expansion occurred in 0.1-3.0 mg/kg partial responders.

CDR1 and CDR2 (germline): MGHRA, YSYEKL. The ends lost 3 bases at V and 4 bases at J; junction bases unmatched: 5. This CDR3 contains 17 residues. Blood sampling took place at baseline, cycle 4 day 1, and cycle 7 day 1. In the case of this clone: The antigen remains unidentified.

Repertoires were generated with immunoSEQ multiplex PCR, while TCRdb's copy carries only in-frame clones and drops some. The sample records 40,000 to 45,000 clones, about 90% being singletons. The chain uses TRBV4-1 and TRBJ2-1; 14 nucleotides agree with TRBD2. This clonotype originated in an adult with an advanced solid tumor such as melanoma, head and neck, liver or kidney cancer. This material consisted of CD4+ or CD8+ T cells sorted from blood, taken in a trial of the OX40 agonist ivuxolimab. The CDR3 here is CASSHRGTSGRYNEQFF. The CDR3 DNA reads TGCGCCAGCAGCCACCGAGGGACTAGCGGGAGATACAATGAGCAGTTCTTC.